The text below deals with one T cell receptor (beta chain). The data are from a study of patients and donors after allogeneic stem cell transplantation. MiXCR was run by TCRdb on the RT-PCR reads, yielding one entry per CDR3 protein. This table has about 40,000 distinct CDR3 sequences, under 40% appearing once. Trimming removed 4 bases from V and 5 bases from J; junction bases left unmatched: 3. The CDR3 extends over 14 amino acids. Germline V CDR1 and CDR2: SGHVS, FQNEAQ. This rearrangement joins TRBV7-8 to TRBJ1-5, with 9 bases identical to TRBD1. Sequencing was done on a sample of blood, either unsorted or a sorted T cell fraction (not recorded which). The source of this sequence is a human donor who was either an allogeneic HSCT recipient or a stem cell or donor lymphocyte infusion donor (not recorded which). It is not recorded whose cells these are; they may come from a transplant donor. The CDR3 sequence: CASSSQGAHQPQHF. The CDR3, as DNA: TGTGCCAGCAGCTCACAGGGGGCCCATCAGCCCCAGCATTTT.